The 13 T cell receptor beta chains listed next were all sequenced from one sample in a study of CD8+ T cells in alopecia areata. Extracted RNA was reverse transcribed into cDNA, the sequencing template. TCRdb's table, derived via immunoSEQ multiplex PCR, lists solely in-frame clones and lacks some. Seen here are about 140,000 clones, 80% to 90% observed once, and the top ten hold 20% to 25%. Described treatment: oral pan-JAK inhibitor, 5-10 mg twice daily. Sequencing was performed on CD8+ T cells sorted from blood, taken at week 4, from a patient treated with tofacitinib. Receptors were obtained from a human donor with alopecia areata.

A single count supports this clone. This CDR3 is also generated by other DNA sequences in the sample. The chain employs TRBV18 and TRBJ2-7; weak D call: TRBD2 (6 bases). From germline, CDR1 is KGHSH and CDR2 LQKENI. CDR3 size: 12 residues. The germline V and J ends were trimmed by 3 bases and 4 bases, with 7 bases remaining between them. The CDR3 spells CASSPAGYEQYF. In DNA, the CDR3 is TGTGCCAGCTCACCGGCGGGATACGAGCAGTACTTC.

The chain carries TRBV7-2 and TRBJ1-1; 7 nucleotides match TRBD1. This CDR3 spans 12 amino acids. V lost 8 bases, J lost 5 bases, and 5 bases stayed unmatched. Germline assignment: CDR1 SGHTA and CDR2 FQGNSA. The CDR3 DNA sequence: TGTGCCAGCGCCTCAGGGGGAACTGAAGCTTTCTTT. This codes for CASASGGTEAFF.

This clone has only one observation. This rearrangement joins TRBV30 to TRBJ1-1; TRBD1 might be the D (6 bases). CDR1 and CDR2 (germline): GTSNPN, SVGIG (reference sequence). The CDR3 covers 13 residues. Between the trimmed V and J ends, which lost 3 bases and 0 bases, there was a span of 8 bases. CDR3 in DNA: TGTGCCTGGAGCCAGGGGCTGAACACTGAAGCTTTCTTT. It translates to CAWSQGLNTEAFF.

The chain couples TRBV5-1 to TRBJ1-6; no reliable D call. The CDR3 extends over 13 amino acids. Germline lookup yields CDR1 SGHRS and CDR2 YFSETQ. V was cut by 1 base and J by 10 bases, with 9 bases left in between. CDR3 sequence: CASSLTGLSPLHF. The CDR3 nucleotides read TGCGCCAGCAGCTTGACCGGCCTCTCACCCCTCCACTTT. Drawing the rest from reference TRBV5-1 and TRBJ1-6, the complete variable domain is KAGVTQTPRYLIKTRGQQVTLSCSPISGHRSVSWYQQTPGQGLQFLFEYFSETQRNKGNFPGRFSGRQFSNSRSEMNVSTLELGDSALYLCASSLTGLSPLHFGNGTRLTVT.

The V gene is TRBV7-2, the J gene TRBJ1-2; D is unresolved. Deletions cut 5 bases from V and 10 bases from J, with 17 bases between. The CDR3 is 13 amino acids. Germline CDR1 is SGHTA and CDR2 is FQGNSA. This CDR3 reads CASSLGGNLDYTF. The CDR3 nucleotides are TGTGCCAGCAGCCTAGGCGGGAACCTTGACTACACCTTC. The full variable domain, in which reference TRBV7-2 and TRBJ1-2 provide the parts outside the CDR3, is GAGVSQSPSNKVTEKGKDVELRCDPISGHTALYWYRQSLGQGLEFLIYFQGNSAPDKSGLPSDRFSAERTGGSVSTLTIQRTQQEDSAVYLCASSLGGNLDYTFGSGTRLTVV.

The chain is built from TRBV7-2 and TRBJ2-7; 7 positions agree with TRBD1. The CDR3 has 13 amino acids. The ends lost 3 bases at V and 3 bases at J; junction bases unmatched: 2. The germline CDR1 and CDR2 sequences are SGHTA and FQGNSA. The CDR3 reads CASSLTGFYEQYF. CDR3 nucleotide sequence: TGTGCCAGCAGCTTGACAGGGTTCTACGAGCAGTACTTC.

This clone was picked up a small number of times. The J gene is TRBJ2-5, the V gene TRBV7-6; 8 nucleotides agree with TRBD1. From germline, CDR1 is SGHVS and CDR2 FNYEAQ. The J segment lost 2 bases and the V segment lost 5 bases, leaving 7 bases of the junction unmatched. This CDR3 has 15 amino acids. CDR3 in DNA: TGTGCCAGCAGCCGTTTCGGACAGGGACAAGAGACCCAGTACTTC. Translation gives CASSRFGQGQETQYF.

A remark on this clone: The same CDR3 arises from other DNA sequences in this sample as well. The chain uses TRBV4-3 and TRBJ2-5, with D possibly TRBD1 on 5 matching bases. V dropped 0 bases and J dropped 5 bases, with 13 bases sitting between them. The CDR3 extends over 15 amino acids. Germline V gives CDR1 LGHNA, CDR2 YSLEER. CDR3 DNA sequence: TGCGCCAGCAGCCAAGATTCAGGGCCTCGGGAGACCCAGTACTTC. Its translation is CASSQDSGPRETQYF.

The DNA for the CDR3 is TGTGCCAGCAGCACCGGGACAATAACCACAGATACGCAGTATTTT. It translates to CASSTGTITTDTQYF. V usage is TRBV9 and J usage is TRBJ2-3; tentative D call: TRBD1 (6 bases). Germline V gene data show CDR1 as SGDLS and CDR2 as YYNGEE. The CDR3 runs to 15 residues. V was shortened by 4 bases and J by 2 bases, with 14 bases between the two germline ends.

This clone was counted a few times. The chain uses TRBV19 and TRBJ2-3, with 11 bases matching TRBD2. V gave up 7 bases and J gave up 6 bases; unmatched junction bases: 18. There are 18 residues in the CDR3. The germline V gene encodes CDR1 LNHDA and CDR2 SQIVND (reference sequence). The CDR3 region is CASTLSPISGGAEDTQYF. The CDR3 DNA reads as TGTGCCAGTACGCTTTCCCCCATTAGCGGGGGGGCTGAGGATACGCAGTATTTT.

The gene calls are TRBV7-8 and TRBJ2-5; 7 bases are shared with TRBD2. Germline assignment: CDR1 SGHVS and CDR2 FQNEAQ. Trimming removed 1 base from V and 3 bases from J; junction bases left unmatched: 2. The CDR3 contains 14 residues. As DNA, the CDR3 is TGTGCCAGCAGCTTAGGCACTAGCGAAGAGACCCAGTACTTC. Translated: CASSLGTSEETQYF.

The chain carries TRBV6-5 and TRBJ2-3; D is unclear. Looked up from germline, CDR1 is MNHEY and CDR2 is SVGAGI. The CDR3 runs to 16 residues. V was shortened by 0 bases and J by 3 bases, with 13 bases between the two germline ends. The CDR3 is CASSYSFDIETDTQYF. The CDR3 DNA is TGTGCCAGCAGTTACTCCTTCGACATCGAGACAGATACGCAGTATTTT.

This clone was picked up many times. The rearrangement links TRBV7-9 to TRBJ2-1; D remains unclear. The V end was cut by 2 bases, the J end by 1 base, with 12 bases between. Germline V gene lookup returns CDR1 SEHNR and CDR2 FQNEAQ (reference sequence). The CDR3 is 16 residues long. The CDR3 nucleotides are TGTGCCAGCAGCTTATCGGCGGACCCTTCCTACAATGAGCAGTTCTTC. It yields the protein CASSLSADPSYNEQFF.